A single sample gave rise to the 24 T cell receptor beta chains below, sequenced in a study of siplizumab effects on memory and regulatory T cells. Measured with immunoSEQ multiplex PCR; TCRdb has only the in-frame clones, and not every one. The table lists tens of thousands of clones, 93% of them singletons. What was sequenced was CD8+ T cells sorted from blood. The receptors originated from a human donor in good health.

The chain has TRBV7-6 and TRBJ1-5; maybe TRBD1 (6 bases). The CDR3 extends over 18 amino acids. The V end was cut by 4 bases, the J end by 0 bases, with 19 bases between. The germline V gene encodes CDR1 SGHVS and CDR2 FNYEAQ. The CDR3 DNA reads TGTGCCAGCAGCTCGGGCGCACAGGGAAGATATAGCAATCAGCCCCAGCATTTT. Translating gives CASSSGAQGRYSNQPQHF.

This clone occurred once. The chain links TRBV4-1 to TRBJ2-7; D is possibly TRBD1 or TRBD2 (5 bases each). The CDR3 has 15 residues. Germline CDR1 reads MGHRA; CDR2 reads YSYEKL. V gave up 0 bases and J gave up 6 bases, with 15 bases separating them. This CDR3 is CASSQEFEGRSEQYF. The CDR3 DNA reads TGCGCCAGCAGCCAAGAGTTTGAGGGGAGATCCGAGCAGTACTTC.

The rearrangement uses TRBV12-5 and TRBJ2-7; 9 positions match TRBD1. CDR3 length: 19 residues. V lost 2 bases to trimming and J lost 1 base; unmatched junction nucleotides: 15. CDR1 LGHNT and CDR2 FRNRAP come from the germline V gene. The CDR3 DNA follows: TGTGCTAGTGGTTTGTCGAATCTCGGGACAGGGATTATTTCCTACGAGCAGTACTTC. Its protein is CASGLSNLGTGIISYEQYF.

The V call is TRBV15, the J call TRBJ2-2; 11 bases map to TRBD1. This CDR3 has 16 amino acids. Germline V lookup: CDR1 LNHNV, CDR2 YYDKDF (reference sequence). The junction had 4 bases not matched to a gene; V was cut back by 3 bases and J by 4 bases. As DNA, the CDR3 is TGTGCCACCAGCAGCACCGGGACAGGGGGCACCGGGGAGCTGTTTTTT. Translating it yields CATSSTGTGGTGELFF.

This chain joins TRBV7-9 and TRBJ2-6; D remains unclear. This CDR3 contains 16 residues. Per the germline V gene, CDR1 is SEHNR and CDR2 is FQNEAQ (reference sequence). V was cut by 5 bases and J by 4 bases, with 15 bases left in between. The CDR3 region has the DNA TGTGCCAGCAGCCGAGCCCGAGGCGCCGGGGCCAACGTCCTGACTTTC. This gives the protein CASSRARGAGANVLTF. The whole variable domain, filled in from reference TRBV7-9 and TRBJ2-6, reads DTGVSQNPRHKITKRGQNVTFRCDPISEHNRLYWYRQTLGQGPEFLTYFQNEAQLEKSRLLSDRFSAERPKGSFSTLEIQRTEQGDSAMYLCASSRARGAGANVLTFGAGSRLTVL.

This clone was counted a single time. The sample has other DNA sequences that encode this CDR3 too. The chain links TRBV6-1 to TRBJ1-5; D is ambiguous. Germline V gives CDR1 MNHNS, CDR2 SASEGT. Trimming pared 0 bases from V and 7 bases from J, leaving 16 bases between. The CDR3 sequence is 16 residues long. The CDR3 protein is CASSEARTAFGQPQHF. The CDR3 nucleotides are TGTGCCAGCAGTGAAGCGCGAACAGCCTTCGGACAGCCCCAGCATTTT.

The rearrangement joins TRBV7-9 to TRBJ2-1; 15 nucleotides line up with TRBD2. This CDR3 is 18 amino acids long. Germline CDR1 SEHNR, CDR2 FQNEAQ (reference sequence). The J segment lost 1 base and the V segment lost 5 bases, leaving 6 bases of the junction unmatched. The CDR3 DNA reads as TGTGCCAGCAGCCGGGGACTAGCGGGGGGTCCATCCTACAATGAGCAGTTCTTC. Translated, it gives CASSRGLAGGPSYNEQFF.

V usage is TRBV6-5 and J usage is TRBJ2-5; 10 bases match TRBD1. V was clipped by 7 bases and J by 2 bases; unmatched bases: 7. The CDR3 loop spans 15 amino acids. In germline, CDR1 is MNHEY, CDR2 SVGAGI. This CDR3 reads CASTSTGGPQETQYF. The CDR3 coding sequence is TGTGCCAGCACCTCGACAGGGGGCCCACAAGAGACCCAGTACTTC.

The chain is built from TRBV6-5 and TRBJ1-5; 7 bases fit TRBD1. V gave up 0 bases and J gave up 11 bases; unmatched junction bases: 4. This CDR3 has 13 amino acids. CDR1 and CDR2 (germline): MNHEY, SVGAGI. CDR3 DNA sequence: TGTGCCAGCAGTTACTCGAACCAGGGGGCCCAGCATTTT. This codes for CASSYSNQGAQHF.

The chain recombines TRBV4-2 with TRBJ1-2, with TRBD1 identical over 9 bases. The germline CDR1 and CDR2 sequences are LGHNA and YNFKEQ. V trimming: 2 bases; J trimming: 3 bases; junction bases outside the gene matches: 4. The CDR3 length is 15 residues. The CDR3 DNA follows: TGTGCCAGCAGCCAACCGGGACAGGGCGACTATGGCTACACCTTC. Translation gives CASSQPGQGDYGYTF.

This rearrangement joins TRBV13 to TRBJ2-7, with D uncertain. V gave up 5 bases and J gave up 2 bases, with 13 bases separating them. Per germline, CDR1 PRHDT and CDR2 FYEKMQ (reference sequence). The CDR3 has 14 amino acids. The CDR3 DNA follows: TGTGCCAGCAGCCACATCCTGAGCCCCTACGAGCAGTACTTC. This sequence encodes CASSHILSPYEQYF.

The rearrangement uses TRBV5-8 and TRBJ1-1; D is uncertain. The CDR3 is 11 residues long. V shed 1 base and J shed 13 bases, with 11 bases lying between them. Germline CDR1 reads SGHTS; CDR2 reads YDEGEE. The CDR3 loop reads CASSLTESGFF. CDR3 bases: TGTGCCAGCAGCTTGACAGAAAGTGGTTTCTTT.

The chain links TRBV5-1 to TRBJ2-7; D remains unclear. The CDR3 covers 16 residues. CDR1 is SGHRS, CDR2 YFSETQ, per germline. The V gene lost 0 bases and the J gene lost 0 bases, with 13 bases spanning the gap. CDR3 nucleotides: TGCGCCAGCAGCTTGGATACAGCTGGTTACTCCTACGAGCAGTACTTC. Protein sequence: CASSLDTAGYSYEQYF.

V and J are TRBV7-6 and TRBJ1-4; D perhaps matches TRBD1 (6 bases). V lost 4 bases, J lost 0 bases, and 18 bases lay in between. Germline CDR1 SGHVS, CDR2 FNYEAQ. This CDR3 has 18 residues. The CDR3 is CASSWTRDILATNEKLFF. As DNA, the CDR3 is TGTGCCAGCAGCTGGACACGGGACATCTTAGCAACTAATGAAAAACTGTTTTTT.

About this clone itself: In the same sample, other DNA sequences code for this CDR3. The chain recombines TRBV6-5 with TRBJ2-2, with D perhaps TRBD1 or TRBD2 (6 bases each). Germline CDR1 reads MNHEY; CDR2 reads SVGAGI. Trimming shortened V by 0 bases and J by 4 bases, and 9 bases separated the two germline ends. The CDR3 sequence is 15 residues long. DNA of the CDR3: TGTGCCAGCAGTTACTCCAGGGGAGGCACCGGGGAGCTGTTTTTT. This sequence encodes CASSYSRGGTGELFF.

Concerning this clone itself: Other nucleotide sequences in the sample specify the same CDR3. The rearrangement links TRBV30 to TRBJ1-3; D is uncertain. This CDR3 spans 14 amino acids. CDR1 and CDR2 (germline): GTSNPN, SVGIG (reference sequence). Trimming removed 4 bases at V and 4 bases at J, with 14 bases between. The CDR3 DNA reads TGTGCCTGGACTGAGGGCAGAGCCGGAAACACCATATATTTT. As protein: CAWTEGRAGNTIYF.

This clone is labeled medium-sized (0.01 to 0.1%). V is TRBV18 and J is TRBJ1-2; maybe TRBD1 (5 bases). The germline V and J ends were trimmed by 6 bases and 7 bases, with 12 bases remaining between them. From germline, CDR1 is KGHSH and CDR2 LQKENI. CDR3 length: 12 residues. In DNA, the CDR3 is TGTGCCAGCTCCAGACAGAGGTCTGGCTACACCTTC. This codes for CASSRQRSGYTF. Complete variable domain (other parts from reference TRBV18 and TRBJ1-2): NAGVMQNPRHLVRRRGQEARLRCSPMKGHSHVYWYRQLPEEGLKFMVYLQKENIIDESGMPKERFSAEFPKEGPSILRIQQVVRGDSAAYFCASSRQRSGYTFGSGTRLTVV.

This clone was counted only a few times. The chain has TRBV7-9 and TRBJ2-1, with D perhaps matching TRBD2 (5 bases). CDR3 length equals 12 residues. Trimming pared 6 bases from V and 5 bases from J, leaving 8 bases between. Germline assignment: CDR1 SEHNR and CDR2 FQNEAQ (reference sequence). CDR3 coding DNA: TGTGCCAGCAGGTCGACTAACAATGAGCAGTTCTTC. Amino acid sequence: CASRSTNNEQFF.

Worth noting for this clone: The sample holds other DNA sequences that translate to the same CDR3. J is TRBJ1-5 and V is TRBV9; D is unclear. Germline assignment: CDR1 SGDLS and CDR2 YYNGEE. CDR3 size: 14 residues. The V and J ends lost 0 bases and 4 bases respectively, with 8 bases between them. The CDR3 here is CASSVGGGNQPQHF. In DNA, the CDR3 is TGTGCCAGCAGCGTAGGAGGAGGAAATCAGCCCCAGCATTTT.

The rearrangement joins TRBV11-2 to TRBJ2-7, with TRBD2 matching over 9 bases. Germline CDR1 reads SGHAT; CDR2 reads FQNNGV. The CDR3 runs 15 residues. Trimming cost V 0 bases and J 4 bases; bases outside gene matches: 4. The CDR3 nucleotides are TGTGCCAGCAGCTTAGAAGCTAGCGGGATGTACGAGCAGTACTTC. Protein: CASSLEASGMYEQYF.

The J gene is TRBJ2-7, the V gene TRBV7-2, with TRBD2 matching over 10 bases. The CDR3 has 14 amino acids. Germline V gene data show CDR1 as SGHTA and CDR2 as FQGNSA. Trimming removed 4 bases from V and 2 bases from J; junction bases left unmatched: 2. The CDR3 spells CASSSGTSAYEQYF. DNA for the CDR3: TGTGCCAGCAGCTCCGGGACTAGCGCCTACGAGCAGTACTTC.

The genes are TRBV7-3 and TRBJ1-1; 8 nucleotides match TRBD1. The CDR3 spans 20 residues. After removal of 5 bases from V and 0 bases from J, the junction contained 20 bases not matched to a gene. Looked up from germline, CDR1 is SGHTA and CDR2 is FQGTGA. The CDR3 reads CASSAYGPGDRGEMNTEAFF. The DNA for the CDR3 is TGTGCCAGCAGCGCGTACGGGCCGGGCGACAGGGGTGAAATGAACACTGAAGCTTTCTTT. The variable domain in full, completed from reference TRBV7-3 and TRBJ1-1, reads GAGVSQTPSNKVTEKGKYVELRCDPISGHTALYWYRQSLGQGPEFLIYFQGTGAADDSGLPNDRFFAVRPEGSVSTLKIQRTERGDSAVYLCASSAYGPGDRGEMNTEAFFGQGTRLTVV.

The CDR3 DNA reads TGTGCCAGCAGCAACAACGCCCCCCGCATAGCGCTCCCCTACGAGCAGTACTTC. Residues: CASSNNAPRIALPYEQYF. This chain joins TRBV21-1 and TRBJ2-7; no DNA check was done on the table's D call, TRBD2. TRBV21-1 is termed a pseudogene. The CDR3 is made up of 18 amino acids.

This chain connects TRBV9 to TRBJ2-3, with D possibly being TRBD1 (5 bases). The V end lost 0 bases, the J end lost 3 bases, and 14 bases lay between the germline ends. The CDR3 has 16 amino acids. Germline V lookup: CDR1 SGDLS, CDR2 YYNGEE. CDR3 DNA sequence: TGTGCCAGCAGCGTAGGGGGCAAGGGGTGGACAGATACGCAGTATTTT. Amino acid sequence: CASSVGGKGWTDTQYF. The full variable domain, with the rest looked up from reference TRBV9 and TRBJ2-3, is DSGVTQTPKHLITATGQRVTLRCSPRSGDLSVYWYQQSLDQGLQFLIQYYNGEERAKGNILERFSAQQFPDLHSELNLSSLELGDSALYFCASSVGGKGWTDTQYFGPGTRLTVL.